These 9 T cell receptor beta chains were all obtained from the same sample, sequenced in a study of regulatory T cells in long-lasting Graves disease. Time point noted: newly diagnosed GD, antithyroid drugs for less than 3 months. There was RNA extracted from PBMCs, and the TCR library was made from it. Arm-PCR with iRepertoire HTBI primers amplified the CDR3 regions for these TCR beta libraries. MiXCR, run by TCRdb on the multiplex PCR reads, gives a single entry per CDR3 protein. Of some 320,000 distinct CDR3 sequences detected, more than 15% appear once; the ten largest clones hold 35% to 45%. The source was peripheral blood mononuclear cells (PBMCs), collected at new diagnosis, from a patient treated with antithyroid drugs. The receptors stem from a female donor with Graves disease.

In the case of this clonotype: A much larger clone differs by one base, so this may be a read error. The chain recombines TRBV30 with TRBJ2-7; D remains ambiguous. Per the germline V gene, CDR1 is GTSNPN and CDR2 is SVGIG (reference sequence). CDR3 length equals 14 residues. V was pared by 1 base and J by 7 bases, with 17 bases between. The CDR3 here is CAWSGAGLGNEQYF. As DNA, the CDR3 is TGTGCCTGGAGTGGGGCAGGTTTGGGGAATGAGCAGTACTTC.

The chain joins TRBV20-1 to TRBJ2-7; TRBD2 matches 8 bases. Trimming at V came to 0 bases and at J to 6 bases, leaving 13 bases not matched to a gene. The germline V gene has CDR1 DFQATT and CDR2 SNEGSKA (reference sequence). This CDR3 comprises 16 residues. CDR3 region: CSARDPREGLSGEQYF. The CDR3 DNA reads as TGCAGTGCTAGAGATCCCCGGGAGGGCCTCTCAGGCGAGCAGTACTTC.

The chain uses TRBV2 and TRBJ2-7; a weak D match, TRBD2 (6 bases). This CDR3 region has 13 residues. From germline, CDR1 is SNHLY and CDR2 FYNNEI. Trimming shortened V by 7 bases and J by 7 bases, and 17 bases separated the two germline ends. CDR3 loop: CASIHGRPGEQYF. The CDR3 region has the DNA TGTGCCAGCATTCATGGGAGGCCTGGGGAGCAGTACTTC.

This clonotype was counted at least ten times. The J gene is TRBJ2-4, the V gene TRBV27; 9 nucleotides align to TRBD2. With V trimmed by 5 bases and J by 4 bases, 15 bases remained unmatched. This CDR3 region has 18 residues. Germline CDR1 and CDR2: MNHEY and SMNVEV (reference sequence). CDR3 amino acids: CASSRGRAGGPVKNIQYF. CDR3 coding DNA: TGTGCCAGCAGTCGGGGTCGGGCGGGAGGGCCTGTGAAAAACATTCAGTACTTC.

This clonotype was recorded many times. The V gene is TRBV19, the J gene TRBJ1-2; D is possibly TRBD1 (6 bases). The germline gives CDR1 LNHDA, CDR2 SQIVND (reference sequence). This CDR3 contains 14 residues. The ends were cut back, 5 bases at V and 5 bases at J, with 15 bases in the middle. The CDR3 DNA reads as TGTGCCAGTAGTGGTAGGGGGGACCTATATGGCTACACCTTC. Protein sequence: CASSGRGDLYGYTF. Full variable domain (rest looked up from reference TRBV19 and TRBJ1-2): DGGITQSPKYLFRKEGQNVTLSCEQNLNHDAMYWYRQDPGQGLRLIYYSQIVNDFQKGDIAEGYSVSREKKESFPLTVTSAQKNPTAFYLCASSGRGDLYGYTFGSGTRLTVV.

This clonotype was counted between two and nine times. This chain joins TRBV6-1 and TRBJ2-5; possibly TRBD2 for D (5 bases). CDR1 and CDR2 from the germline V gene are MNHNS and SASEGT. The V gene lost 5 bases and the J gene lost 3 bases, with 22 bases spanning the gap. The CDR3 has 17 amino acids. In nucleotides, the CDR3 is TGTGCCAGCAGTACGCCCCTCCGGTGGCTAGCCAAAGAGACCCAGTACTTC. Translation: CASSTPLRWLAKETQYF.

V gene TRBV11-2 combines with J gene TRBJ1-1; possibly TRBD1 for D (6 bases). Germline V gene sequence: CDR1 SGHAT, CDR2 FQNNGV. V dropped 5 bases and J dropped 7 bases, with 11 bases sitting between them. This CDR3 spans 12 amino acids. CDR3 region: CASSRVQGEAFF. CDR3 sequence (DNA): TGTGCCAGCAGCCGGGTACAGGGTGAAGCTTTCTTT.

As for this clonotype: This may arise from a read error, as a much more abundant clone is one base away. The chain uses TRBV5-1 and TRBJ2-3, with 8 bases that match TRBD1. Germline CDR1 and CDR2: SGHRS and YFSETQ. This CDR3 has 13 amino acids. The DNA of the CDR3 is TGCGCCAGCAGGGACAGGGCCACGGATACGCAGTCTTTT. This encodes CASRDRATDTQSF.

V gene TRBV5-6 combines with J gene TRBJ2-3; D may be TRBD2 (6 bases). Deletions cut 4 bases from V and 2 bases from J, with 14 bases between. The CDR3 runs to 15 residues. CDR1 and CDR2 from the germline V gene are SGHDT and YYEEEE. The CDR3: CASSPAGTPTDTQYF. The CDR3 nucleotides read TGTGCCAGCAGCCCAGCCGGGACTCCCACAGATACGCAGTATTTT.